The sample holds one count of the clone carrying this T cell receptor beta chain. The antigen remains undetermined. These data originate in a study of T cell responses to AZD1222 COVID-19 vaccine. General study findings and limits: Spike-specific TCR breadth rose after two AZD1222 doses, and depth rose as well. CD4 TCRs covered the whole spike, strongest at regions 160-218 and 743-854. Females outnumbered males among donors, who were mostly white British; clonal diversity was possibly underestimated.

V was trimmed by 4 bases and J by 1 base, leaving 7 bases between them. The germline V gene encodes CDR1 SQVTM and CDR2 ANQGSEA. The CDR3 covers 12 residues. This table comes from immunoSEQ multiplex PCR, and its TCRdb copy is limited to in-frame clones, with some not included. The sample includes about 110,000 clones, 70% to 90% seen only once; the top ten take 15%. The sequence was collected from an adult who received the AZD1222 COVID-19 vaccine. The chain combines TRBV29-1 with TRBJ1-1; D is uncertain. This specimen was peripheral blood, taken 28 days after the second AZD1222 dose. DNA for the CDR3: TGCAGCGTTGCTAGAACGAACACTGAAGCTTTCTTT. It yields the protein CSVARTNTEAFF.